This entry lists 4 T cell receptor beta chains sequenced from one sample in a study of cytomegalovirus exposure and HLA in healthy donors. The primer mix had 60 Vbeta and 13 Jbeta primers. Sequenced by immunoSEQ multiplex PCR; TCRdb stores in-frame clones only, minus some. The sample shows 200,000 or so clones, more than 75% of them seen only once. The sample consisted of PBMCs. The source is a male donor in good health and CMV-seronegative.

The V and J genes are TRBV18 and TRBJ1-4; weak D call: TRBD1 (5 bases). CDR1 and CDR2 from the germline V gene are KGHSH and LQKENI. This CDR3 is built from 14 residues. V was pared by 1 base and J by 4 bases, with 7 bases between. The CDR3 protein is CASSPQGLNEKLFF. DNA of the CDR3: TGTGCCAGCTCACCACAGGGACTTAATGAAAAACTGTTTTTT.

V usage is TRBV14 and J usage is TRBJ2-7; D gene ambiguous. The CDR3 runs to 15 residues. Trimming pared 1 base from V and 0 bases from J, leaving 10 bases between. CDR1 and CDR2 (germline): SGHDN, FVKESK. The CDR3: CASSQGFEDSYEQYF. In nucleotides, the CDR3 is TGTGCCAGCAGCCAAGGCTTCGAGGACTCCTACGAGCAGTACTTC.

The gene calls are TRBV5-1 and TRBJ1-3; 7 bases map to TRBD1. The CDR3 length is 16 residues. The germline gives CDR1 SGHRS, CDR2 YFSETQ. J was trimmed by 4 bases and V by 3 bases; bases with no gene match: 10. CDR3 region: CASSSISQGGGNTIYF. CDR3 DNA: TGCGCCAGCAGCTCCATTAGTCAAGGGGGCGGAAACACCATATATTTT.

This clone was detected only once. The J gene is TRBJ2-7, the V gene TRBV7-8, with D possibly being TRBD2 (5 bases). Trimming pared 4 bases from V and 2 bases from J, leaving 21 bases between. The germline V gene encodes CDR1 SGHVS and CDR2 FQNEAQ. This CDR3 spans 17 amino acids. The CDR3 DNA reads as TGTGCCAGCAGCTCCCGAGGCGTGGGAGTTGGCACCTACGAGCAGTACTTC. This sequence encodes CASSSRGVGVGTYEQYF.